A single sample is the source of the 9 T cell receptor beta chains below, sequenced in a study of cytomegalovirus exposure and HLA in healthy donors. A multiplex PCR was run with 60 Vbeta primers and 13 Jbeta primers. Profiling relied on immunoSEQ multiplex PCR, and the TCRdb table lists in-frame clones only, not all of them. The sample records under 200,000 clones, roughly nine tenths being singletons. Input material: PBMCs. Source of these receptors: a boy aged 2-15 years in good health and CMV-seronegative.

This clone appeared once. The J gene is TRBJ1-2, the V gene TRBV6-5; 7 nucleotides line up with TRBD1. With V trimmed by 6 bases and J by 8 bases, 9 bases remained unmatched. Germline CDR1 and CDR2: MNHEY and SVGAGI. The CDR3 covers 13 residues. The CDR3 bases are TGTGCCAGCAGCTACGACAGGGCTCGCGGCTACACCTTC. As protein: CASSYDRARGYTF.

The gene calls are TRBV29-1 and TRBJ2-7; 12 bases agree with TRBD1. V trimming: 7 bases; J trimming: 5 bases; junction bases outside the gene matches: 6. Germline CDR1 reads SQVTM; CDR2 reads ANQGSEA. The CDR3 covers 13 residues. The CDR3 region is CSGYGTGGHEQYF. Written as DNA, the CDR3 is TGCAGCGGGTACGGGACAGGGGGCCACGAGCAGTACTTC.

The genes are TRBV5-1 and TRBJ2-3; TRBD2 matches 7 bases. After removal of 6 bases from V and 4 bases from J, the junction contained 8 bases not matched to a gene. Germline values: CDR1 SGHRS, CDR2 YFSETQ. The CDR3 loop spans 14 amino acids. DNA of the CDR3: TGCGCCAGCAAACCCGGACTAGTGGCAGATACGCAGTATTTT. Translation gives CASKPGLVADTQYF. The full variable domain, in which reference TRBV5-1 and TRBJ2-3 provide the parts outside the CDR3, is KAGVTQTPRYLIKTRGQQVTLSCSPISGHRSVSWYQQTPGQGLQFLFEYFSETQRNKGNFPGRFSGRQFSNSRSEMNVSTLELGDSALYLCASKPGLVADTQYFGPGTRLTVL.

The CDR3 bases are TGTGCCAGCAGTTCCCCGGGACAGGGGTCCTACGAGCAGTACTTC. Translating it yields CASSSPGQGSYEQYF. The rearrangement links TRBV27 to TRBJ2-7; 10 bases are shared with TRBD1. The ends lost 4 bases at V and 1 base at J; junction bases unmatched: 4. In germline, CDR1 is MNHEY, CDR2 SMNVEV (reference sequence). This CDR3 region has 15 residues.

The genes are TRBV5-8 and TRBJ1-1, with D possibly being TRBD1 (5 bases). The ends were cut back, 1 base at V and 3 bases at J, with 10 bases in the middle. CDR3 length equals 14 residues. The germline CDR1 and CDR2 sequences are SGHTS and YDEGEE. The CDR3 nucleotides are TGTGCCAGCAGCTTGTGGGGCTTTGACACTGAAGCTTTCTTT. Its translation: CASSLWGFDTEAFF.

The rearrangement uses TRBV7-9 and TRBJ2-1; TRBD2 might be the D (7 bases). The germline CDR1 and CDR2 sequences are SEHNR and FQNEAQ (reference sequence). V lost 4 bases and J 9 bases, leaving 19 bases between the germline ends. CDR3 length: 15 residues. CDR3 nucleotides: TGTGCCAGCAGCTACCTGAGGGGGGGGTTTAGTGAGCAGTTCTTC. Translated: CASSYLRGGFSEQFF.

This sequence joins TRBV5-4 and TRBJ2-2; 8 nucleotides align to TRBD1. V was pared by 4 bases and J by 13 bases, with 12 bases of the junction left unmatched. CDR1 is SGHNT, CDR2 YYREEE, per germline (reference sequence). This CDR3 contains 14 residues. CDR3 protein: CASSPGTGLPRLFF. The CDR3, as DNA: TGTGCCAGCAGCCCCGGGACAGGACTACCCAGGCTGTTTTTT.

The chain couples TRBV19 to TRBJ1-5; TRBD1 matches 8 bases. This CDR3 is 14 amino acids long. Germline values: CDR1 LNHDA, CDR2 SQIVND (reference sequence). V lost 8 bases to trimming and J lost 13 bases; unmatched junction nucleotides: 16. The CDR3 coding sequence is TGTGCCAGTTTTAACCAAAACCGGGACAGGACACAGCATTTT. Residues: CASFNQNRDRTQHF.

A single count supports this clone. The chain uses TRBV6-1 and TRBJ1-1, with D perhaps TRBD1 (5 bases). Germline lookup yields CDR1 MNHNS and CDR2 SASEGT. This CDR3 has 14 amino acids. Trimming removed 3 bases at V and 9 bases at J, with 17 bases between. The CDR3 is CASSDGVGAVKAFF. The CDR3, as DNA: TGTGCCAGCAGTGATGGCGTTGGGGCGGTAAAAGCTTTCTTT.